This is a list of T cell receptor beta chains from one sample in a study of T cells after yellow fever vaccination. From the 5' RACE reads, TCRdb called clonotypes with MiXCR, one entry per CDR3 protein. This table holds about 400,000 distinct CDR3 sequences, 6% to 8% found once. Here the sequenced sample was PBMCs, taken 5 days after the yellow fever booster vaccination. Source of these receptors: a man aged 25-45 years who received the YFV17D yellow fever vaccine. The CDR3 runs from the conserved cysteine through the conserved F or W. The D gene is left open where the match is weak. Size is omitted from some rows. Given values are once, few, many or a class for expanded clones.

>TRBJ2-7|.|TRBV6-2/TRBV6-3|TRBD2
TGTGCCAGCAGTTTGCCGACCGGGACTAGCGGAGTCAACTACGAGCAGTACTTC
CASSLPTGTSGVNYEQYF
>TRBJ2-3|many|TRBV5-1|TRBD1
TGCGCCAGCAGCTTGGACAGGGGGCGCAAAGATACGCAGTATTTT
CASSLDRGRKDTQYF
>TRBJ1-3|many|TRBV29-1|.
TGCAGCGTGGGGGGACCAGGGTCCTCTGGAAACACCATATATTTT
CSVGGPGSSGNTIYF
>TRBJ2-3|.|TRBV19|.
TGTGCCAGTAGTATAGGATATTCCACAGATACGCAGTATTTT
CASSIGYSTDTQYF
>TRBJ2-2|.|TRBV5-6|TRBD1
TGTGCCAGCAGCTCCGATCCCGGACAGGGCGTGCTGTTTTTT
CASSSDPGQGVLFF
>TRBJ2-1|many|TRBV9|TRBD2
TGTGCCAGCAGCGAGGGAACGGGACTAGGGGGTGAGCAGTTCTTC
CASSEGTGLGGEQFF
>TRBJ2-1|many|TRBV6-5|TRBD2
TGTGCCAGCAGTTACCGCGGGACTAGCGGGAGAGAGCAGTTCTTC
CASSYRGTSGREQFF
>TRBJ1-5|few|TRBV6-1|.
TGTGCCAGCAACAACCAAGCCGGGAGTACCGGTCAGCCCCAGCATTTT
CASNNQAGSTGQPQHF
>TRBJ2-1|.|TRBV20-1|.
TGCTGTGCTCCTCCCCCTCGGCTACGTTTCTACAATGAGCAGTTCTTC
CCAPPPRLRFYNEQFF
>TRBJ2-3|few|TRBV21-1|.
TGTGCCAGCAGCAAAGCGGCGCGGGACACAGATACGCAGTATTTT
CASSKAARDTDTQYF
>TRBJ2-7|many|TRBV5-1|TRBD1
TGCGCCAGCAGCTTACAGGGGACCGAGCAGTACTTC
CASSLQGTEQYF
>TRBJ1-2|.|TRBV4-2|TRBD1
TGTGCCAGCAGCCAAGATCTGCGACAGGGGTTTGATGGCTACACCTTC
CASSQDLRQGFDGYTF
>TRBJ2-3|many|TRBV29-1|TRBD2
TGCAGCGTTGAAACTAAGGCGGGAGGTCTAGTAGGTCCAGATACGCAGTATTTT
CSVETKAGGLVGPDTQYF
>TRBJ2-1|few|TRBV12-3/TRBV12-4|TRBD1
TGTGCCAGCAGCCTGGGACAGCGCAGTGATGAGCAGTTCTTC
CASSLGQRSDEQFF
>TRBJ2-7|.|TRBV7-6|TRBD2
TGTGCCAGCAGCTTAGGGACTAGCGGGAGCTTCTACGAGCAGTACTTC
CASSLGTSGSFYEQYF
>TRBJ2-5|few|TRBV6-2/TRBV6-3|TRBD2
TGTGCCAGCAGTTATAGCGGGAGGGGCCAAGAGACCCAGTACTTC
CASSYSGRGQETQYF
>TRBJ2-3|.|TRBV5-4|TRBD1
TGTGCCAGCAGCCACGGGACAGGGGGCACAGATACGCAGTATTTT
CASSHGTGGTDTQYF
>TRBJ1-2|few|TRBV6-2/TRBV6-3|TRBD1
TGTGCCAGCAGTACCGGGACAGGGGTCGGTAACTATGGCTACACCTTC
CASSTGTGVGNYGYTF
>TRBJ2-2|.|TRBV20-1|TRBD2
TGCAGTGCTAGAGATACCGGGAGGGCCGAATATGGGGAGCTGTTTTTT
CSARDTGRAEYGELFF
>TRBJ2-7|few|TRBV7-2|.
TGTGCCAGCAGACGGGACAATAACTACGAGCAGTACTTC
CASRRDNNYEQYF
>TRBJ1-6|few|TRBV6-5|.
TGTGCCAGCAGTTATGATCGGAATTCACCCCTCCACTTT
CASSYDRNSPLHF
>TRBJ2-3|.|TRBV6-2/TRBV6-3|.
TGTGCCAGCAGTTACTCGGTGGCAGGAGGGACAGATACGCAGTATTTT
CASSYSVAGGTDTQYF
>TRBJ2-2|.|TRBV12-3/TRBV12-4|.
TGTGCCAGCAGTACCCGTTTGGGCCCCCTTTTCGCCGGGGAGCTGTTTTTT
CASSTRLGPLFAGELFF
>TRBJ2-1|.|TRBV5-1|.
TGCGCCAGCAGCCGACTGGACCCCGCCAATGAGCAGTTCTTC
CASSRLDPANEQFF
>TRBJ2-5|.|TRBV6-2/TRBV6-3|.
TGTGCCAGCAGTTTCTCCGGGACGACAAAACAAGAGACCCAGTACTTC
CASSFSGTTKQETQYF
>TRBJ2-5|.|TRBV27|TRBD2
TGTGCCAGCAGTCTCCACTCGAGCGGGAGACGGGAGACCCAGTACTTC
CASSLHSSGRRETQYF
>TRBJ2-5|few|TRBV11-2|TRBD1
TGTGCCAGCAGCGTCGACAGGGGACCACAAGAGACCCAGTACTTC
CASSVDRGPQETQYF
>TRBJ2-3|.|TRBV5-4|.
TGTGCCAGCAGCCCCGGAGTAGATCCCGCAGATACGCAGTATTTT
CASSPGVDPADTQYF
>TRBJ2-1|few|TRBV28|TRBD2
TGTGCCAGCAGGGTAGCGGGAGTTGTCTCCTACAATGAGCAGTTCTTC
CASRVAGVVSYNEQFF
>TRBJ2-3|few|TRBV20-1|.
TGCAGTGCGACCGGGGACGGCGCCTCTAGCACAGATACGCAGTATTTT
CSATGDGASSTDTQYF
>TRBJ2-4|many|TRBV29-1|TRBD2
TGCAGCGCCGCGCGGGGAGGGATTCAGTACTTC
CSAARGGIQYF
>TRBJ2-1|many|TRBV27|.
TGTGCCAGCAGGCGGGACTCCTACAATGAGCAGTTCTTC
CASRRDSYNEQFF
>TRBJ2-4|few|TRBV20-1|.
TGCAGTACAACTCGGGAGCTAGCCAAAAACATTCAGTACTTC
CSTTRELAKNIQYF
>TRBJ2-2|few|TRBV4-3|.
TGCGCCAGCAGCCAAGTCCGCTACACCGGGGAGCTGTTTTTT
CASSQVRYTGELFF
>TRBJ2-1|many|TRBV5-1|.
TGCGCCAGCAGCCCTGGCGGGACTGGGTACAATGAGCAGTTCTTC
CASSPGGTGYNEQFF
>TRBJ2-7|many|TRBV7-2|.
TGTGCCAGCAGCTTAGGACCATCAAGCTCCTACGAGCAGTACTTC
CASSLGPSSSYEQYF
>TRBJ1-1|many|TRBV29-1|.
TGCAGCGCGCACATCTCCGGGGTCGGGAACACTGAAGCTTTCTTT
CSAHISGVGNTEAFF